The clone carrying this T cell receptor (beta chain) has more than one count but fewer than ten. What it binds is not known. Only Caucasian adults living in Nashville, Tennessee made up the donor group. V gave up 0 bases and J gave up 8 bases, with 11 bases separating them. Germline lookup yields CDR1 SGHDT and CDR2 YYEEEE. The length of the CDR3 is 13 residues. The sample belongs to a study of shared clonotypes between healthy human individuals. Whole-study findings and limits: Relative to memory subsets, naive subsets generally showed larger estimated richness.

Genomic DNA (from each subset) was split evenly across several immunoSEQ plates. In the original processing: ImmunoSEQ yielded junction-only sequences lacking quality scores, so filtering differed. Measured with immunoSEQ multiplex PCR; TCRdb has only the in-frame clones, and not every one. V and J calls and clone size are those listed in that table; D and trimming were worked out from the DNA. The sample lists 950,000 to 1,300,000 clones; more than 60% were seen once. Sequencing used memory CD4+ T cells sorted from blood. The subset: CD45RA-negative fraction. The TCR comes from a young man in good health. The chain combines TRBV5-6 with TRBJ1-2; tentative D call: TRBD1 (5 bases). In DNA, the CDR3 is TGTGCCAGCAGCTTGGGGGACTTGGGCGGCTACACCTTC. Translation: CASSLGDLGGYTF.